This TCR beta chain was recovered during a study of T cells in localized non-small cell lung cancer. Broader study findings: Increased T cell density in blood showed an association with longer overall survival. A median of about 54 of the top 100 tumor clones appeared in adjacent lung, which was paired and uninvolved. The study found T cell clonality highest in uninvolved adjacent lung, above tumor.

Sequenced by immunoSEQ multiplex PCR; TCRdb stores in-frame clones only, minus some. The sample gives more than 25,000 clones, roughly nine tenths of which show up once; 4.5% to 7% is in the top ten. CDR3 length: 15 residues. Per germline, CDR1 SEHNR and CDR2 FQNEAQ (reference sequence). Trimming removed 4 bases from V and 3 bases from J, with 15 bases in between. Note on this clone: Its antigen is as yet unknown.

The chain combines TRBV7-9 with TRBJ1-1; D is unclear. The sample was PBMCs, taken before any cancer treatment. This receptor was taken from a man aged 35 to 70 with stage II lung adenocarcinoma. The DNA for the CDR3 is TGTGCCAGCAGCTCAACCGGGCCGCGGGACACTGAAGCTTTCTTT. Translated, it gives CASSSTGPRDTEAFF.